This TCR beta chain was identified during a study of blood T cells in healthy people across ages. A few counts support this clonotype. Antigen unknown. Study-level findings and limits: There were more naive CD4+ cells and higher diversity in long-lived donors than in aged donors. For the donors, CMV status was unknown and possibly confounded expanded clonotype changes.

With a J-beta primer mix and a sample-barcoded 5' primer, a second PCR ran about 7 to 11 cycles. TCRdb analysed the 5' RACE reads with MiXCR anew, one entry per CDR3 protein. In the table there are about 930,000 distinct CDR3 sequences, under 35% of which are singletons. Germline V gene sequence: CDR1 MNHNS, CDR2 SASEGT. V was trimmed by 1 base and J by 9 bases, leaving 7 bases between them. This CDR3 has 13 residues. These records were also assigned to another study, of T cells of mothers and their children.

This chain connects TRBV6-1 to TRBJ1-6, with no clear D. This receptor was taken from a woman in her thirties or forties in good health. Sequencing used blood. The CDR3 sequence: CASSEGEGSPLHF. The CDR3, as DNA: TGTGCCAGCAGTGAAGGGGAGGGTTCACCCCTCCACTTT.